The clone carrying this TCR beta chain was seen at least ten times. It was with unique molecular identifiers that the TCRbeta library was prepared. TCRdb re-analysed the PCR reads in MiXCR, keeping a single row per CDR3 protein. Counted here are about 610,000 distinct CDR3 sequences, approximately 10% occurring once; the ten biggest clones make up less than 5%. This sample is part of a study of T-cell reconstitution after alpha-beta-depleted transplantation in children. Between the trimmed V and J ends, which lost 3 bases and 3 bases, there was a span of 15 bases. CDR3 length equals 16 residues. This chain links TRBV12-3 or TRBV12-4 with TRBJ2-1, with TRBD2 as a possible D gene (6 bases). Sequencing was performed on PBMCs from the stem cell graft donor, taken from the stem cell graft. This sequence originates from a human donor who donated a stem cell graft to a child with acute myeloid leukemia. In DNA, the CDR3 is TGTGCCAGCAGTTTTTCCGTCGGGCGGGACTACAATGAGCAGTTCTTC. Amino acid sequence: CASSFSVGRDYNEQFF.